Listed here is a single T cell receptor (beta chain). The target antigen is unknown. These data belong to a study of EBV T-cell therapy then PD-1 blockade in nasopharyngeal carcinoma. TCRdb's copy holds only in-frame clones and misses some; the assay was immunoSEQ multiplex PCR. This table holds roughly 20,000 clones, 84% found once. V dropped 4 bases and J dropped 0; count of bases not matched to a gene: 7. Germline values: CDR1 SGDLS, CDR2 YYNGEE. The CDR3 spans 16 residues. As to treatment: AdE1-LMPpoly-expanded autologous EBV-specific T-cell therapy followed by anti-PD-1 nivolumab. The source material was CD8+ T cells from blood, sampled at approximately day 30 from a patient whose treatment included autologous EBV-specific T cells and nivolumab. The chain carries TRBV9 and TRBJ2-3; TRBD1 matches 8 bases. This clonotype was sampled from a man aged 40-55 years with nasopharyngeal carcinoma. The CDR3: CASSPRTGSSTDTQYF. The CDR3 DNA reads as TGTGCCAGCAGCCCCCGGACAGGGTCAAGCACAGATACGCAGTATTTT.